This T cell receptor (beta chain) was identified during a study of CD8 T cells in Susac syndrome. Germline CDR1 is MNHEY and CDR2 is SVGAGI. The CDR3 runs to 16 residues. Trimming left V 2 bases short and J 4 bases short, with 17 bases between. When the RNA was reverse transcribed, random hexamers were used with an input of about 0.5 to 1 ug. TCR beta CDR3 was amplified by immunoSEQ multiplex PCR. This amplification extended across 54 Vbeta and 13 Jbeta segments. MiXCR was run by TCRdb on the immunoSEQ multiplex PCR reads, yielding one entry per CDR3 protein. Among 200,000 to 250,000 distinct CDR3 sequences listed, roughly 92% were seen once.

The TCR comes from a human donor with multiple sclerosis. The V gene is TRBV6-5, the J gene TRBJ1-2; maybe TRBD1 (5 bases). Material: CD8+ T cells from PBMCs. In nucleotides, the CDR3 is TGTGCCAGCAGTTACACCCCTCCGCCAGGGCTCTATGGCTACACCTTC. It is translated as CASSYTPPPGLYGYTF.